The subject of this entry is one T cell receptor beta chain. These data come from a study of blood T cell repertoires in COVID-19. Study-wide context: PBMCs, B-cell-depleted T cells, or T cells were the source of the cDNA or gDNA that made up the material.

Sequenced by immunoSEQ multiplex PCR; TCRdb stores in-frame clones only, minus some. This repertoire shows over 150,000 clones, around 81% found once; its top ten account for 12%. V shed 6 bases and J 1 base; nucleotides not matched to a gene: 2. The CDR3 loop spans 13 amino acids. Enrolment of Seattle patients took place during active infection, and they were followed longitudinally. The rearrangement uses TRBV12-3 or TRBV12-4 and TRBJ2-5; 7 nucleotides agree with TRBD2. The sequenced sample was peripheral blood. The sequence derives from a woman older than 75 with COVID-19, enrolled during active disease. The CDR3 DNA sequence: TGTGCCAGCAGCGGGACTACCCAAGAGACCCAGTACTTC. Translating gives CASSGTTQETQYF.